This T cell receptor (beta chain) appears in the sequencing data of a study of blood T cell repertoires in COVID-19. About the research overall: Nucleic acid was either cDNA or gDNA, and it came from T cells, B-cell-depleted T cells, or PBMCs.

Under the authors' procedure: For nucleated cells, counts were estimated from reference gene primer amplification. Clones were read by immunoSEQ multiplex PCR, and TCRdb kept only the in-frame ones, dropping some. Clone size and V and J calls were adopted from that table, with D and trimming inferred from the DNA. The profile covers roughly 260,000 clones, with roughly 87% appearing a single time and around 2.6% taken by the ten largest. Germline CDR1 KGHDR, CDR2 SFDVKD. V lost 4 bases, J lost 9 bases, and 2 bases stayed unmatched. This CDR3 is built from 13 residues. Cohorts were determined from participant-reported clinical history.

The rearrangement links TRBV24-1 to TRBJ2-1, with 10 bases identical to TRBD1. Specimen: PBMCs or T cells enriched from blood (not recorded which). This TCR was recovered from a woman younger than 45 with acute COVID-19. In DNA, the CDR3 is TGTGCCACCAGTGAGACAGGGGGCTCTGAGCAGTTCTTC. The encoded protein is CATSETGGSEQFF.